The text below deals with one T cell receptor beta chain. The antigen remains undetermined. Germline loops: CDR1 MNHEY, CDR2 SVGAGI. V was clipped by 0 bases and J by 6 bases, with 14 bases between them. This CDR3 comprises 16 residues. Each donor's status was that of a healthy bone marrow donor. This specimen comes from a study of cytomegalovirus exposure and HLA in healthy donors. Study-wide points: Relative to the roughly 640-donor mean, N-insertions were reportedly fewer in an Asian-associated ancestry cluster in a later analysis. Per a prior analysis, the majority of TCR beta V segments were productive roughly 87% or roughly 30% of the time.

60 Vbeta and 13 Jbeta primers were used in PCR. Per the original data handling: Later work found about 80 million unique TCR beta chains, with about 10 million shared. Some clones are missing from TCRdb's copy, which holds only in-frame ones; the method was immunoSEQ multiplex PCR. The V and J calls and the clone size are those of that table, but D and trimming were determined from the DNA. Of 95,000 to 100,000 clones in the sample, roughly 80% were seen once. The receptor was derived from a man aged 40-55 years in good health and CMV-seropositive. Sequencing was carried out using PBMCs. The gene calls are TRBV6-5 and TRBJ1-4, with unresolved D. CDR3 sequence (DNA): TGTGCCAGCAGTTACTCGATATGGGGAGGAGATGAAAAACTGTTTTTT. Encoded protein: CASSYSIWGGDEKLFF.